This T cell receptor (beta chain) was recorded in a study of blood T cell repertoires in COVID-19. Study details: PBMCs, B-cell-depleted T cells, or T cells provided the cDNA or gDNA that made up the material.

Produced via immunoSEQ multiplex PCR; TCRdb's table is partial and in-frame only. This table holds some 200,000 clones, around 84% found once. The V and J ends lost 5 bases and 7 bases, in that order; junction bases with no gene match: 8. The CDR3 totals 14 residues. CDR1 and CDR2 (germline): SGHAT, FQNNGV. The sample taken for sequencing was peripheral blood. This TCR came from a woman older than 75 with active or convalescent COVID-19. This chain uses TRBV11-2 with TRBJ1-3, with 7 bases lining up with TRBD1. The DNA for the CDR3 is TGTGCCAGCAGCCCCGGGACAGTAAGGAACACCATATATTTT. Protein sequence: CASSPGTVRNTIYF.